This note documents a single TCR beta chain sequence. The iRepertoire nested amplicon-rescue multiplex PCR amplified TCR alpha and beta CDR3s from RNA. TCRdb re-analysed the multiplex PCR reads in MiXCR, keeping a single row per CDR3 protein. The sample shows 300,000 to 450,000 distinct CDR3 sequences, around 38% of them seen only once. The CDR3 is 16 amino acids. V was trimmed by 4 bases and J by 0 bases, leaving 16 bases between them. Germline CDR1 reads LGHNA; CDR2 reads YNFKEQ. This entry belongs to a study of glioma-infiltrating T cells. Study summary: Samples included WHO grade II oligodendrogliomas or astrocytomas and initial-diagnosis grade IV glioblastomas.

The sequence was collected from a human donor with low-grade glioma or glioblastoma, undergoing nonglioma brain surgery, or in good health (not recorded which). Source material: glioma tissue, nonneoplastic brain tissue, or PBMCs (not recorded which). The rearrangement links TRBV4-2 to TRBJ2-7; tentative D call: TRBD2 (7 bases). CDR3 nucleotide sequence: TGTGCCAGCAGCCCTTCCCTAGCGGACAGCTCCTACGAGCAGTACTTC. Its protein product is CASSPSLADSSYEQYF.